The 22 T cell receptor beta chains presented below share a single source sample, sequenced in a study of T-cell reconstitution after alpha-beta-depleted transplantation in children. Unique molecular identifiers were incorporated during preparation of the TCRbeta library. TCRdb itself ran the PCR reads through MiXCR, one entry per CDR3 protein. The sample contains 440,000 or so distinct CDR3 sequences, roughly 11% of which appear only once. The source material was PBMCs from the stem cell graft donor, sampled from the stem cell graft. These receptors came from a human donor who donated a stem cell graft to a child with acute myeloid leukemia.

The sample holds many counts of this clonotype. One junction end does not reproduce the germline sequence, and a read error may be involved. The chain links TRBV12-3 or TRBV12-4 to TRBJ2-1, with 16 bases fitting TRBD2. The CDR3 covers 14 residues. Written as DNA, the CDR3 is TGTGCCAGCAGTATCGGGACTAGCGGGGGGGCGGTCGATTTC. Protein sequence: CASSIGTSGGAVDF.

The chain uses TRBV11-2 and TRBJ2-7; 12 nucleotides agree with TRBD2. The ends lost 3 bases at V and 2 bases at J; junction bases unmatched: 2. This CDR3 spans 15 amino acids. Germline-derived CDR1 and CDR2 are SGHAT and FQNNGV. The DNA of the CDR3 is TGTGCCAGCAGCTTCGGACTAGCGGGAACCTACGAGCAGTACTTC. The encoded protein is CASSFGLAGTYEQYF. The variable domain in full, completed from reference TRBV11-2 and TRBJ2-7, reads EAGVAQSPRYKIIEKRQSVAFWCNPISGHATLYWYQQILGQGPKLLIQFQNNGVVDDSQLPKDRFSAERLKGVDSTLKIQPAKLEDSAVYLCASSFGLAGTYEQYFGPGTRLTVT.

This clonotype was observed a few times. The chain employs TRBV5-5 and TRBJ1-5, with TRBD1 matching 10 bases. Germline CDR1 and CDR2: SGHKS and YYEKEE (reference sequence). With 3 bases clipped from V and 0 bases from J, the junction kept 3 bases outside the gene matches. The CDR3 has 16 residues. The DNA for the CDR3 is TGTGCCAGCAGCTGGGGGACAGGGGTTAGCAATCAGCCCCAGCATTTT. Protein product: CASSWGTGVSNQPQHF.

Only a few counts were recorded for this clonotype. The chain joins TRBV27 to TRBJ2-5; 14 positions match TRBD2. The germline V gene encodes CDR1 MNHEY and CDR2 SMNVEV (reference sequence). CDR3 length: 14 residues. V was pared by 6 bases and J by 4 bases, with 1 base of the junction left unmatched. The CDR3 DNA is TGTGCCAGCAGGGGACTAGCGGGAGTAGAGACCCAGTACTTC. It specifies CASRGLAGVETQYF.

This clonotype was observed a handful of times. This chain joins TRBV28 and TRBJ2-1; D unclear. The CDR3 is 12 residues long. V was clipped by 8 bases and J by 5 bases, with 10 bases between them. From germline, CDR1 is MDHEN and CDR2 SYDVKM. Here the CDR3 reads CASDNVNNEQFF. For the CDR3, the DNA is TGTGCCAGCGACAATGTGAACAATGAGCAGTTCTTC.

This clonotype appeared many times. The chain couples TRBV6-1 to TRBJ2-5; D is uncertain. With 6 bases removed from V and 5 bases from J, the gap between germline ends came to 13 bases. The germline CDR1 and CDR2 sequences are MNHNS and SASEGT. The CDR3 has 13 residues. Here the CDR3 reads CASRARVGETQYF. CDR3 in DNA: TGTGCCAGCAGGGCCCGGGTGGGGGAGACCCAGTACTTC.

This sequence joins TRBV3-1 and TRBJ2-2, with D possibly being TRBD1 or TRBD2 (6 bases each). Looked up from germline, CDR1 is LGHDT and CDR2 is YNNKEL (reference sequence). The V gene lost 7 bases and the J gene lost 5 bases, with 17 bases spanning the gap. The CDR3 has 15 amino acids. CDR3 sequence: CASTTRDTWTGELFF. CDR3 DNA sequence: TGTGCCAGCACCACGCGGGACACCTGGACCGGGGAGCTGTTTTTT.

The chain links TRBV6-1 to TRBJ2-6; D ambiguous. The CDR3 loop spans 15 amino acids. The V and J ends lost 8 bases and 0 bases respectively, with 11 bases between them. The germline V gene encodes CDR1 MNHNS and CDR2 SASEGT. The CDR3 loop reads CASWTPRSGANVLTF. The DNA for the CDR3 is TGTGCCAGCTGGACCCCTCGCTCTGGGGCCAACGTCCTGACTTTC.

The J gene is TRBJ2-5, the V gene TRBV7-9; TRBD1 agrees at 7 bases. CDR1 is SEHNR and CDR2 is FQNEAQ in the germline V gene (reference sequence). CDR3 length: 14 residues. V was pared by 3 bases and J by 4 bases, with 5 bases of the junction left unmatched. The CDR3 bases are TGTGCCAGCAGCTTCAGGGGGATCCGAGAGACCCAGTACTTC. Protein product: CASSFRGIRETQYF.

This clonotype was counted between two and nine times. The chain carries TRBV20-1 and TRBJ1-1, with D possibly matching TRBD1 (6 bases). V was shortened by 1 base and J by 1 base, with 13 bases between the two germline ends. The CDR3 is 15 amino acids. Germline V gives CDR1 DFQATT, CDR2 SNEGSKA (reference sequence). The DNA for the CDR3 is TGCAGTGCTAGAGGGAGCAGGGGCTCGAACACTGAAGCTTTCTTT. Protein sequence: CSARGSRGSNTEAFF.

There are a few counts of this clonotype. The chain is built from TRBV20-1 and TRBJ2-1, with TRBD2 matching over 13 bases. CDR3 length: 18 amino acids. Losses at the gene ends were 4 bases for V and 2 bases for J; bases not matched to a gene: 11. Germline values: CDR1 DFQATT, CDR2 SNEGSKA (reference sequence). The CDR3 DNA sequence: TGCAGTGCTACCAAAACTAGCGGGGGGGACCGGGCCTACAATGAGCAGTTCTTC. Protein: CSATKTSGGDRAYNEQFF.

The chain carries TRBV5-1 and TRBJ2-6; 9 positions agree with TRBD1. The germline gives CDR1 SGHRS, CDR2 YFSETQ. The CDR3 extends over 17 amino acids. Trimming took 4 bases from V and 2 from J; bases not matched to a gene: 7. The CDR3 region is CASSPGTGQAGANVLTF. DNA of the CDR3: TGCGCCAGCAGCCCAGGGACAGGGCAAGCTGGGGCCAACGTCCTGACTTTC.

At least ten counts were recorded for this clonotype. The chain employs TRBV12-3 or TRBV12-4 and TRBJ2-5; D is tentatively TRBD1 or TRBD2 (6 bases each). Trimming shortened V by 2 bases and J by 5 bases, and 12 bases separated the two germline ends. The CDR3 runs to 14 residues. The CDR3 sequence is CASSLTQGTETQYF. The CDR3 bases are TGTGCCAGCAGTTTAACCCAGGGGACTGAGACCCAGTACTTC.

The CDR3 DNA sequence: TGCAGCGTTGAAGGACAGAGCTCCTACGAGCAGTACTTC. Its protein product is CSVEGQSSYEQYF. The V gene is TRBV29-1, the J gene TRBJ2-7, with D tentatively TRBD1 (5 bases). The V gene's germline CDR1 is SQVTM and CDR2 ANQGSEA. Trimming removed 1 base at V and 0 bases at J, with 7 bases between. The CDR3 has 13 amino acids.

The chain has TRBV9 and TRBJ2-5; 10 bases are shared with TRBD1. The J segment lost 4 bases and the V segment lost 3 bases, leaving 6 bases of the junction unmatched. The CDR3 sequence is 15 residues long. Germline-derived CDR1 and CDR2 are SGDLS and YYNGEE. CDR3: CASSDPTGGGETQYF. The CDR3 DNA reads as TGTGCCAGCAGCGACCCGACAGGGGGCGGAGAGACCCAGTACTTC.

This chain connects TRBV12-3 or TRBV12-4 to TRBJ2-2, with 7 bases fitting TRBD2. The CDR3 spans 19 residues. Losses at the gene ends were 7 bases for V and 1 base for J; bases not matched to a gene: 18. The CDR3 sequence: CASKRSGGGTIMNTGELFF. The CDR3 nucleotides read TGTGCCAGCAAAAGATCGGGGGGAGGGACCATTATGAACACCGGGGAGCTGTTTTTT.

The chain combines TRBV19 with TRBJ2-2; no clear D gene. The ends were cut back, 8 bases at V and 5 bases at J, with 15 bases in the middle. CDR3 size: 14 residues. Germline V gene sequence: CDR1 LNHDA, CDR2 SQIVND (reference sequence). CDR3 protein: CASGQVFGTGELFF. The DNA for the CDR3 is TGTGCCAGTGGGCAGGTTTTCGGAACCGGGGAGCTGTTTTTT.

This clonotype has a count of ten or more. The rearrangement joins TRBV29-1 to TRBJ2-7; 7 bases are shared with TRBD1. The trim removed 6 bases at V and 2 bases at J, leaving 4 bases unmatched. The CDR3 sequence is 12 residues long. Germline V gene lookup returns CDR1 SQVTM and CDR2 ANQGSEA. The DNA for the CDR3 is TGCAGCGTCCGACAGGGTCCCTACGAGCAGTACTTC. Translating it yields CSVRQGPYEQYF.

The chain carries TRBV25-1 and TRBJ2-1, with 8 bases that match TRBD2. Germline CDR1 and CDR2: MGHDK and SYGVNS. Trimming removed 5 bases from V and 1 base from J; junction bases left unmatched: 4. This CDR3 spans 15 amino acids. CDR3: CASSSSGRSYNEQFF. DNA of the CDR3: TGTGCCAGCAGTTCAAGCGGGAGATCCTACAATGAGCAGTTCTTC.

This clonotype was recorded many times. The CDR3 loop reads CASSPGAYGYTF. The CDR3 DNA sequence: TGCGCCAGCAGCCCGGGAGCGTATGGCTACACCTTC. The gene calls are TRBV5-1 and TRBJ1-2; no firm D call. Trimming removed 4 bases from V and 5 bases from J, with 9 bases in between. CDR3 length: 12 amino acids. Germline V gene sequence: CDR1 SGHRS, CDR2 YFSETQ.

This clonotype came up a few times. V and J are TRBV20-1 and TRBJ2-3; 7 positions match TRBD2. The trim removed 0 bases at V and 2 bases at J, leaving 5 bases unmatched. Germline CDR1 DFQATT, CDR2 SNEGSKA (reference sequence). This CDR3 has 15 residues. CDR3 in DNA: TGCAGTGCTAGAGATTTTCGGGAGGACACAGATACGCAGTATTTT. It codes for CSARDFREDTDTQYF.

The sample holds many counts of this clonotype. The chain links TRBV6-2 or TRBV6-3 to TRBJ2-2, with a possible D match to TRBD2 (5 bases). From germline, CDR1 is MNHEY and CDR2 SVGEGT. Trimming left V 6 bases short and J 8 bases short, with 16 bases between. The CDR3 runs 14 residues. This chain's CDR3 is CASSPDWSRGELFF. The CDR3, as DNA: TGTGCCAGCAGCCCGGACTGGTCTAGGGGGGAGCTGTTTTTT.